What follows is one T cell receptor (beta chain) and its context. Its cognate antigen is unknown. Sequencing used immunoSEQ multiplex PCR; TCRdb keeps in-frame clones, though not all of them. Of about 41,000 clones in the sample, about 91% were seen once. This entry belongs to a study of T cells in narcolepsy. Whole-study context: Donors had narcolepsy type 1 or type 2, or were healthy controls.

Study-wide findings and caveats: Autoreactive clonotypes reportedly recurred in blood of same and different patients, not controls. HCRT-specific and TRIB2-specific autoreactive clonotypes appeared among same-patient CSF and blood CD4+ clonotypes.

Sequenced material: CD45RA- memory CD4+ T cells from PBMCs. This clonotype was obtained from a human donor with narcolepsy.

The CDR3 protein is CASSLGDDQETQYF. The CDR3 DNA sequence: TGTGCCAGCAGCTTAGGAGACGACCAAGAGACCCAGTACTTC. This rearrangement joins TRBV7-7 to TRBJ2-5; D remains ambiguous. CDR3 size: 14 residues. Trimming pared 1 base from V and 0 bases from J, leaving 6 bases between. The germline CDR1 and CDR2 sequences are SSHAT and FNYEAQ (reference sequence). The whole variable domain, remainder taken from reference TRBV7-7 and TRBJ2-5, is GAGVSQSPRYKVTKRGQDVTLRCDPISSHATLYWYQQALGQGPEFLTYFNYEAQPDKSGLPSDRFSAERPEGSISTLTIQRTEQRDSAMYRCASSLGDDQETQYFGPGTRLLVL.